This entry describes one TCR beta chain. This entry belongs to a study of blood T cell repertoires in COVID-19. Study context: Samples of COVID-19 (acute and convalescent) were obtained from the United States, Italy and Spain. Sources were T cells, B-cell-depleted T cells, or PBMCs; the material itself was cDNA or gDNA.

In the source study's methods: Reference gene primers were amplified, and this amplification served to estimate nucleated cell counts. TCRdb keeps only in-frame clones here, not all; method: immunoSEQ multiplex PCR. From that table come the V and J calls and clone size; the DNA was used to work out D and trimming. Of about 270,000 clones detected, around nine tenths appear once; the ten largest clones hold approximately 9.8%. The germline V gene encodes CDR1 SGHRS and CDR2 YFSETQ. V shed 4 bases, J shed 4 bases, and the junction held 8 bases outside the gene matches. The CDR3 consists of 15 residues.

The sequence came from a man between 40 and 49 years old who had recovered from COVID-19. Sequenced: peripheral blood. V usage is TRBV5-1 and J usage is TRBJ2-3; 8 bases are shared with TRBD1. CDR3 DNA: TGCGCCAGCAGCGCCCGGACAGGGTCATCAGATACGCAGTATTTT. Residues: CASSARTGSSDTQYF.